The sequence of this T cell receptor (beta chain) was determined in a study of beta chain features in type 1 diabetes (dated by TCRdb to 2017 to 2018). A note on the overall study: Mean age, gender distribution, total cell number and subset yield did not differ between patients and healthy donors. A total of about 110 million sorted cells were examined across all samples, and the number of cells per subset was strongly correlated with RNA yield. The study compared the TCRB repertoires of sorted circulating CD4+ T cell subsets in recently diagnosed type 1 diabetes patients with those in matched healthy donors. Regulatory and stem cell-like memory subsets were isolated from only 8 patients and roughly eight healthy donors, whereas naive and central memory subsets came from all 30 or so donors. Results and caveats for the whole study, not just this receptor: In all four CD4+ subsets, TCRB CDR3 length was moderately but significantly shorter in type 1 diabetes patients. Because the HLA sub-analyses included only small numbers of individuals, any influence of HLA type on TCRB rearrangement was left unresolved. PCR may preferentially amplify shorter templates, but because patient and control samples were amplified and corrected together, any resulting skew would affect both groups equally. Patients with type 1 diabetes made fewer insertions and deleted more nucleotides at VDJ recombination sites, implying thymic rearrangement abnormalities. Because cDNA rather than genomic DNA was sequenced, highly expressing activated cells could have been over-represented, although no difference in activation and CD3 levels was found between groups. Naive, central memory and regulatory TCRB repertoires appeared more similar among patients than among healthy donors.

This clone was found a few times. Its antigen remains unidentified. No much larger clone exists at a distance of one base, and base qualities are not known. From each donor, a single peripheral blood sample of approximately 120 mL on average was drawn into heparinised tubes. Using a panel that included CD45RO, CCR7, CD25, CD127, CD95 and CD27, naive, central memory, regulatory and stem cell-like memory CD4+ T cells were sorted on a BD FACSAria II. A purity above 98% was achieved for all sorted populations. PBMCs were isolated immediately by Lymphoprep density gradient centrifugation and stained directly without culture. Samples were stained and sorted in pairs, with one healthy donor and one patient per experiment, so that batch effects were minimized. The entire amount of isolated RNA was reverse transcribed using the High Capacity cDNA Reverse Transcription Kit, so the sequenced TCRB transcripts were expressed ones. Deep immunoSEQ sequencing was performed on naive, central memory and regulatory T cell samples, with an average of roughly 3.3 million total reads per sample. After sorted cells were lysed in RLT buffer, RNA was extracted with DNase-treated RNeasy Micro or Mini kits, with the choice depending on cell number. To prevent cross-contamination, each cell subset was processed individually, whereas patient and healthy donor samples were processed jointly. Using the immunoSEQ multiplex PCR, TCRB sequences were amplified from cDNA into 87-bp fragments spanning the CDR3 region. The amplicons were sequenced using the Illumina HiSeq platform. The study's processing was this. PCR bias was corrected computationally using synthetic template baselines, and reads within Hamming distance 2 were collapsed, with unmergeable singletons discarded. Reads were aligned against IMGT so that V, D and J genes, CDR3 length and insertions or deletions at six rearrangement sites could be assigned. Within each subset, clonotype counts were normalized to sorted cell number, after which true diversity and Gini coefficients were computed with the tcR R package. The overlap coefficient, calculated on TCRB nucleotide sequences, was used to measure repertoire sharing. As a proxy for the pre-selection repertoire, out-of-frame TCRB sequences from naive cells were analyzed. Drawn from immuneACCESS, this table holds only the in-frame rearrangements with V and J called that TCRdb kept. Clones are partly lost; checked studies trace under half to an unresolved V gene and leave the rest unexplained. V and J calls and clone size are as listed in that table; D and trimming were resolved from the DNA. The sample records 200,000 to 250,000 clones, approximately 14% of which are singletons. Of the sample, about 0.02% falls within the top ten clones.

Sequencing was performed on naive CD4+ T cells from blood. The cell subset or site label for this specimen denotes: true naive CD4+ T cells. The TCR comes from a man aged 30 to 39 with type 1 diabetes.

The sequenced DNA is TGTGCCAGCTCACCACCTCTATCGGGAGGTAAAAACATTCAGTACTTC. Its translation is CASSPPLSGGKNIQYF. Recombination joined TRBV18 with TRBJ2-4, with 7 junctional bases fitting TRBD2. Ends trimmed: V by 0 bases, J by 4 bases; bases unmatched to a gene: 6. As encoded in the germline V gene, CDR1 is KGHSH while CDR2 is LQKENI. Including the terminal cysteine and phenylalanine, the CDR3 comprises 16 residues. The sequence is cut down to CDR3 DNA, 48 bases in frame from base 1.